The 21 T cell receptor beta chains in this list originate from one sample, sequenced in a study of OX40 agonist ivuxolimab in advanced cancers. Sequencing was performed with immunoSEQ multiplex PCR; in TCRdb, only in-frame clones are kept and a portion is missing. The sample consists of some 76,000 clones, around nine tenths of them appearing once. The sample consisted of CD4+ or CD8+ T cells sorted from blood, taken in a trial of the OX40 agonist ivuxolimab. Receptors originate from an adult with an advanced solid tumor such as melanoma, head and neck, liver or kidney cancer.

The CDR3 sequence is CTSSHKQGYQPQHF. CDR3 DNA sequence: TGCACCAGCAGCCATAAACAGGGCTATCAGCCCCAGCATTTT. The gene calls are TRBV1 and TRBJ1-5; the table names TRBD1, a call not compared with the DNA. TRBV1 is a documented pseudogene. The CDR3 length is 14 residues.

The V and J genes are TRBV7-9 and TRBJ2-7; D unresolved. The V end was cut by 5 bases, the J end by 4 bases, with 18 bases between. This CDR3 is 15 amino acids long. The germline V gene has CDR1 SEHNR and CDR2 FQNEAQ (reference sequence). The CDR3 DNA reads TGTGCCAGCAGCCCGCCCGGCAGGCCTCAGTACGAGCAGTACTTC. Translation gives CASSPPGRPQYEQYF.

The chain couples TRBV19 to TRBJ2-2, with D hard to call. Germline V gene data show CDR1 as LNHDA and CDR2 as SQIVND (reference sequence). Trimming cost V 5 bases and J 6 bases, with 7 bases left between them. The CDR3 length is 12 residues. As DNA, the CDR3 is TGTGCCAGTAGTCGACGAGCCGGGGAGCTGTTTTTT. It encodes CASSRRAGELFF.

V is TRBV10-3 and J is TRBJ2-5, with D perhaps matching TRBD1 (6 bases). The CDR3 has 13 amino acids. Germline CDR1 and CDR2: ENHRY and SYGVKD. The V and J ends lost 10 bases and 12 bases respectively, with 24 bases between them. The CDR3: CATRARQAPGEYF. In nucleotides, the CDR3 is TGTGCCACCCGAGCCCGACAGGCCCCTGGGGAGTACTTC.

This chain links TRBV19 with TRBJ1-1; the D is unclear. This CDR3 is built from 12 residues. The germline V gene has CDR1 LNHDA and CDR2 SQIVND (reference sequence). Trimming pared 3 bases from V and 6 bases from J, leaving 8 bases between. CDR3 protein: CASSIHKAEAFF. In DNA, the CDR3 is TGTGCCAGTAGTATCCATAAGGCTGAAGCTTTCTTT.

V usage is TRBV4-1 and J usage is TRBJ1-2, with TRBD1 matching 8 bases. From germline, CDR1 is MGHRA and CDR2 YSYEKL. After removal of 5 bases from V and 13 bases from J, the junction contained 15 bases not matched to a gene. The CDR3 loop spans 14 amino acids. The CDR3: CASSSMPGQALSTF. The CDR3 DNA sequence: TGCGCCAGCAGCTCGATGCCGGGACAGGCTCTCAGCACCTTC.

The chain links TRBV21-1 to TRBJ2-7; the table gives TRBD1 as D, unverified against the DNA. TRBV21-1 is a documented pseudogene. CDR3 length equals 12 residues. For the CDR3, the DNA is TGTGCCCGCTGGGCCCCAACCTACGAGCAGTACTTC. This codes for CARWAPTYEQYF.

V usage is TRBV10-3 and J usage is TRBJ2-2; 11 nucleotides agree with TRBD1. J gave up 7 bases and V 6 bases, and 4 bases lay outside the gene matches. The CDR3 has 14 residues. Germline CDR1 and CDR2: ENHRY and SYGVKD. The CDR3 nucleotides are TGTGCCATCAGGCCGGGACAGGGGGTCGGGGAGCTGTTTTTT. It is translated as CAIRPGQGVGELFF.

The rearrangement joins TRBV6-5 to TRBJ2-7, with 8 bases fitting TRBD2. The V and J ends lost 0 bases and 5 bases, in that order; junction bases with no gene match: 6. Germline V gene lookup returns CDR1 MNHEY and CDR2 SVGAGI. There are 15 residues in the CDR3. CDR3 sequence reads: CASSYSSGALNEQYF. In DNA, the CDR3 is TGTGCCAGCAGTTACTCTAGCGGGGCGCTAAACGAGCAGTACTTC.

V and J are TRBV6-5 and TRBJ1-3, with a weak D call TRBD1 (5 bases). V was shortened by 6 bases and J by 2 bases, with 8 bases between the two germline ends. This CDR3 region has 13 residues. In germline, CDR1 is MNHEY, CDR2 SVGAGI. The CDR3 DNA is TGTGCCAGCAGCCAGGGAACTGGAAACACCATATATTTT. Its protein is CASSQGTGNTIYF.

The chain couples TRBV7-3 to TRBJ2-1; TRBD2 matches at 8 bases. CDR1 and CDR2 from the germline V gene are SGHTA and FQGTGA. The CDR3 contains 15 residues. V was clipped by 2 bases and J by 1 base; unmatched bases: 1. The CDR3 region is CASSLPGGSYNEQFF. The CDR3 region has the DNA TGTGCCAGCAGCTTACCGGGGGGGTCCTACAATGAGCAGTTCTTC. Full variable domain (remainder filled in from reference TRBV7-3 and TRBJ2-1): GAGVSQTPSNKVTEKGKYVELRCDPISGHTALYWYRQSLGQGPEFLIYFQGTGAADDSGLPNDRFFAVRPEGSVSTLKIQRTERGDSAVYLCASSLPGGSYNEQFFGPGTRLTVL.

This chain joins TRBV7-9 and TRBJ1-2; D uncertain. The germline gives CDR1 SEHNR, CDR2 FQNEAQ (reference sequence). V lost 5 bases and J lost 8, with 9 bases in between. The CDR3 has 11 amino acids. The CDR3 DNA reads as TGTGCCAGCAGCCTGGGGTGGGGCTACACCTTC. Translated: CASSLGWGYTF.

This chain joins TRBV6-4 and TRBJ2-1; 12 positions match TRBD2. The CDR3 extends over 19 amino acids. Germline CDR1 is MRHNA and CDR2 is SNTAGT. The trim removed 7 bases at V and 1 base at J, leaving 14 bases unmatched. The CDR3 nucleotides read TGTGCCAGCACCACTTGGACTAGCGGGGTATGTTTGTCCTACAATGAGCAGTTCTTC. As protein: CASTTWTSGVCLSYNEQFF.

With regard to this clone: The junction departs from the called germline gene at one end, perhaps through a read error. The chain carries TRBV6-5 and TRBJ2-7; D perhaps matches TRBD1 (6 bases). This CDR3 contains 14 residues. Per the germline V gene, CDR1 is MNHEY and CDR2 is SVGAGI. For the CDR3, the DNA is TGTGCCATCAGTGAGATCGACAGGCCCTACGAGCAGTACTTC. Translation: CAISEIDRPYEQYF.

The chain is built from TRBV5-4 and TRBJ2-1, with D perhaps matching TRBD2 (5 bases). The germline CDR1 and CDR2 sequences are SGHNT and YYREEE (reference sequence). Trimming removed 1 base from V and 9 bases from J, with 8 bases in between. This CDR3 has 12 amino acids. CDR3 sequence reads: CASSLLEAEQFF. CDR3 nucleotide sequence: TGTGCCAGCAGCTTGCTGGAGGCTGAGCAGTTCTTC.

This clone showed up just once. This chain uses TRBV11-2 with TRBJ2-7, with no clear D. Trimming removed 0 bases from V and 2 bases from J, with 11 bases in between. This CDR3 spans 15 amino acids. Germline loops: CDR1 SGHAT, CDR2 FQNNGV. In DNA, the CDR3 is TGTGCCAGCAGCTTAGATCCACAGATAACCTACGAGCAGTACTTC. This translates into CASSLDPQITYEQYF.

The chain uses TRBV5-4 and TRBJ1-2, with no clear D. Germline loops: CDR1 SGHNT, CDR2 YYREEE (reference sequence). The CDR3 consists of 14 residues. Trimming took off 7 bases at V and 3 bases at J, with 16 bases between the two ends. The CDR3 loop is CASFGWGKDYGYTF. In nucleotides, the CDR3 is TGTGCCAGCTTCGGGTGGGGAAAGGACTATGGCTACACCTTC.

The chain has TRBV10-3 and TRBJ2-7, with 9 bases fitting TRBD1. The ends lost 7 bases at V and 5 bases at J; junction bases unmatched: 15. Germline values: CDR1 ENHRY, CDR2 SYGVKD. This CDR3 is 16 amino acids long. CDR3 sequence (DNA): TGTGCCATCACCGCCACTTGGACAGGGGTAGCCAACGAGCAGTACTTC. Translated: CAITATWTGVANEQYF.

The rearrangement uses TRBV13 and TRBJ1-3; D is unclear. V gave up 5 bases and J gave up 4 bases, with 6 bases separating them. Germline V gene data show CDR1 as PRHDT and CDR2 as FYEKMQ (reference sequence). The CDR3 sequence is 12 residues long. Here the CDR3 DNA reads TGTGCCAGCAGCCTGACAGGAAACACCATATATTTT. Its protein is CASSLTGNTIYF.

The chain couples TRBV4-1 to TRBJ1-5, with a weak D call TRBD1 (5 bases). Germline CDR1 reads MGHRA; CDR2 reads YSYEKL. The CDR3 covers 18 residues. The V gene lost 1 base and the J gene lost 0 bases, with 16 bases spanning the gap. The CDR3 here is CASSQVKAGTYSNQPQHF. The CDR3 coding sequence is TGCGCCAGCAGCCAAGTTAAGGCCGGGACTTATAGCAATCAGCCCCAGCATTTT.

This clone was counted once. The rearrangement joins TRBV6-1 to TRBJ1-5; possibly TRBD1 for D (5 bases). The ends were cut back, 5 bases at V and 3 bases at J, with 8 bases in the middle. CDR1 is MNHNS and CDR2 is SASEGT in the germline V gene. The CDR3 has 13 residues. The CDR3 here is CASSLTVNQPQHF. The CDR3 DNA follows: TGTGCCAGCAGTTTGACAGTCAATCAGCCCCAGCATTTT.